This record covers a single T cell receptor beta chain. The data originate from a study of T cell changes during pregnancy in multiple sclerosis. The protocol was immunoSEQ multiplex PCR, while the TCRdb copy is restricted to in-frame clones and leaves out a portion. The sample includes about 56,000 clones, 75% to 95% of them seen just once. CDR3 length: 12 residues. Germline V gene data show CDR1 as MNHEY and CDR2 as SVGAGI. V was shortened by 6 bases and J by 4 bases, with 10 bases between the two germline ends. The source was peripheral blood, collected in the first trimester of pregnancy. This TCR was recovered from a female donor in good health, enrolled as a control in a pregnancy study. The chain recombines TRBV6-5 with TRBJ2-7, with a tentative D call TRBD1 (6 bases). The CDR3: CASSSGQYEQYF. CDR3 DNA: TGTGCCAGCAGCTCCGGACAGTACGAGCAGTACTTC.